What follows are 26 T cell receptor beta chains derived from one specimen sequenced in a study of blood T cell repertoires in COVID-19. Sequencing was performed with immunoSEQ multiplex PCR; in TCRdb, only in-frame clones are kept and a portion is missing. Here the sample spans about 170,000 clones, roughly 91% being singletons. The sample taken for sequencing was peripheral blood. The receptors derive from a man aged 50 or older who had recovered from COVID-19.

The chain carries TRBV29-1 and TRBJ2-1; maybe TRBD1 (5 bases). Deletions cut 2 bases from V and 7 bases from J, with 15 bases between. CDR3 length equals 14 residues. CDR1 SQVTM and CDR2 ANQGSEA come from the germline V gene. The CDR3 is CSVEPGIPLNEQFF. The CDR3 nucleotides are TGCAGCGTTGAACCAGGGATCCCCCTTAATGAGCAGTTCTTC.

CDR3 in amino acids: CASSPRTRPSTDTQYF. In DNA, the CDR3 is TGTGCCAGCAGTCCCAGGACTAGGCCGAGCACAGATACGCAGTATTTT. The rearrangement uses TRBV27 and TRBJ2-3, with TRBD2 matching over 7 bases. V lost 5 bases, J lost 0 bases, and 8 bases stayed unmatched. CDR3 length: 16 residues. Germline loops: CDR1 MNHEY, CDR2 SMNVEV (reference sequence).

This chain joins TRBV21-1 and TRBJ2-5; the tabulated D call, TRBD1, remains unverified against the DNA. TRBV21-1 corresponds to a pseudogene. This CDR3 is 17 amino acids long. The CDR3 DNA reads TGTGCCAGCAGCGCACAGCAGACCGGACAGGACCAAGAGACCCAGTACTTC. Amino acids: CASSAQQTGQDQETQYF.

This chain uses TRBV4-3 with TRBJ2-6; D might be TRBD2 (5 bases). CDR3 size: 16 residues. The germline gives CDR1 LGHNA, CDR2 YSLEER. V lost 0 bases and J lost 2, with 8 bases in between. CDR3 in DNA: TGCGCCAGCAGCCAAGAAACGCGGGCTGGGGCCAACGTCCTGACTTTC. It codes for CASSQETRAGANVLTF.

The chain employs TRBV18 and TRBJ1-6; possible D gene TRBD1, 6 bases. V was clipped by 6 bases and J by 8 bases, with 17 bases between them. Looked up from germline, CDR1 is KGHSH and CDR2 is LQKENI. The CDR3 spans 15 residues. In nucleotides, the CDR3 is TGTGCCAGCTCCTCCCTAGGGGGTTTGGATTCACCCCTCCACTTT. Translation gives CASSSLGGLDSPLHF.

This chain uses TRBV11-3 with TRBJ2-5; 8 nucleotides agree with TRBD2. CDR3 length: 14 residues. Germline CDR1 reads SGHNT; CDR2 reads YENEEA. With 3 bases clipped from V and 5 bases from J, the junction kept 5 bases outside the gene matches. CDR3 in DNA: TGTGCCAGCAGCTTTAGCGGGGAGGGGGAGACCCAGTACTTC. Translating gives CASSFSGEGETQYF.

CDR3 nucleotides: TGTGCCAGTAGTATAGGGGGACAGGGGGAACAAAACATTCAGTACTTC. Translation: CASSIGGQGEQNIQYF. The chain carries TRBV19 and TRBJ2-4; 11 bases map to TRBD1. In germline, CDR1 is LNHDA, CDR2 SQIVND (reference sequence). This CDR3 is built from 16 residues. Losses at the gene ends were 1 base for V and 5 bases for J; bases not matched to a gene: 4.

This clone appeared a single time. The rearrangement uses TRBV19 and TRBJ1-1; 9 bases agree with TRBD1. Germline trimming cut 7 bases from V and 4 bases from J; bases unmatched to any gene: 10. Looked up from germline, CDR1 is LNHDA and CDR2 is SQIVND (reference sequence). The CDR3 is made up of 15 amino acids. The CDR3, as DNA: TGTGCCAGTAATCCACAGGGGGCGGGGGGCACTGAAGCTTTCTTT. Encoded protein: CASNPQGAGGTEAFF.

The V call is TRBV6-7, the J call TRBJ2-7, with 8 positions matching TRBD1. TRBV6-7 is given ORF status, its function remaining uncertain. There are 15 residues in the CDR3. The V and J ends lost 11 bases and 3 bases, in that order; junction bases with no gene match: 15. This CDR3 is CAAYLDRVVFYEQYF. The CDR3 bases are TGTGCCGCCTATCTGGACAGGGTCGTCTTCTACGAGCAGTACTTC.

V is TRBV18 and J is TRBJ2-1; D is ambiguous. CDR3 length: 14 amino acids. Trimming shortened V by 3 bases and J by 6 bases, and 12 bases separated the two germline ends. From germline, CDR1 is KGHSH and CDR2 LQKENI. CDR3: CASSPPDTVNEQFF. CDR3 nucleotides: TGTGCCAGCTCACCCCCTGACACGGTCAATGAGCAGTTCTTC. Full variable domain (missing parts from reference TRBV18 and TRBJ2-1): NAGVMQNPRHLVRRRGQEARLRCSPMKGHSHVYWYRQLPEEGLKFMVYLQKENIIDESGMPKERFSAEFPKEGPSILRIQQVVRGDSAAYFCASSPPDTVNEQFFGPGTRLTVL.

The gene calls are TRBV12-3 or TRBV12-4 and TRBJ1-1; D may be TRBD1 (5 bases). V shed 3 bases and J shed 5 bases, with 10 bases lying between them. The CDR3 has 13 residues. CDR3 DNA sequence: TGTGCCAGCAGTTTGTCCGGGGGGACTGAAGCTTTCTTT. It yields the protein CASSLSGGTEAFF.

V and J are TRBV5-4 and TRBJ2-3; TRBD1 matches at 9 bases. With V trimmed by 5 bases and J by 3 bases, 7 bases remained unmatched. The germline gives CDR1 SGHNT, CDR2 YYREEE (reference sequence). The CDR3 is 15 residues long. The CDR3 sequence is CASSPDRGRTDTQYF. CDR3 DNA: TGTGCCAGCAGTCCTGACAGGGGGAGGACAGATACGCAGTATTTT.

V gene TRBV12-3 or TRBV12-4 combines with J gene TRBJ1-1; D is uncertain. The V end lost 5 bases, the J end lost 1 base, and 5 bases lay between the germline ends. The CDR3 extends over 12 amino acids. CDR3 sequence reads: CASSPSNTEAFF. As DNA, the CDR3 is TGTGCCAGCAGTCCATCGAACACTGAAGCTTTCTTT.

CDR3 DNA sequence: TGTGCCAGCAGTTTTCAGGGTTCCTATGGCTACACCTTC. It yields the protein CASSFQGSYGYTF. The V gene is TRBV28, the J gene TRBJ1-2, with a tentative D call TRBD1 (5 bases). The CDR3 is 13 residues long. Germline CDR1 MDHEN, CDR2 SYDVKM. Between the trimmed V and J ends, which lost 3 bases and 4 bases, there was a span of 9 bases.

The rearrangement joins TRBV12-3 or TRBV12-4 to TRBJ1-1; no clear D gene. CDR3 size: 13 residues. The V gene lost 3 bases and the J gene lost 8 bases, with 13 bases spanning the gap. CDR3: CASSFAGWKEAFF. CDR3 nucleotides: TGTGCCAGCAGTTTTGCAGGATGGAAAGAAGCTTTCTTT.

This chain links TRBV6-6 with TRBJ2-7; 9 bases agree with TRBD1. The CDR3 loop spans 16 amino acids. CDR1 MNHNY and CDR2 SVGAGI come from the germline V gene (reference sequence). V gave up 6 bases and J gave up 2 bases; unmatched junction bases: 11. In nucleotides, the CDR3 is TGTGCCAGCAGGAACGGAGAACAGGGGGCTGCCTACGAGCAGTACTTC. Translation gives CASRNGEQGAAYEQYF.

The chain combines TRBV5-4 with TRBJ2-1, with TRBD1 as a possible D gene (6 bases). This CDR3 is built from 15 residues. CDR1 SGHNT and CDR2 YYREEE come from the germline V gene (reference sequence). V lost 4 bases and J 4 bases, leaving 15 bases between the germline ends. CDR3: CASSGRDTFYNEQFF. The CDR3 DNA reads as TGTGCCAGCAGCGGCCGGGACACCTTTTACAATGAGCAGTTCTTC.

The rearrangement uses TRBV3-1 (or the pseudogene TRBV3-2) and TRBJ2-3, with 7 bases aligning to TRBD2. The length of the CDR3 is 14 residues. CDR1 and CDR2 from the germline V gene are LGHDT and YNNKEL (reference sequence). Trimming took 1 base from V and 5 from J; bases not matched to a gene: 3. The CDR3 here is CASSQAAGVDTQYF. For the CDR3, the DNA is TGTGCCAGCAGCCAAGCGGCGGGGGTAGATACGCAGTATTTT.

The chain employs TRBV28 and TRBJ2-5; no clear D gene. Trimming stripped 3 bases from V and 5 bases from J, with 13 bases between. The length of the CDR3 is 14 residues. Germline CDR1 MDHEN, CDR2 SYDVKM. The CDR3 sequence: CASSLERVYETQYF. For the CDR3, the DNA is TGTGCCAGCAGTTTGGAACGGGTGTATGAGACCCAGTACTTC.

This chain joins TRBV6-2 or TRBV6-3 and TRBJ2-2; 7 bases are shared with TRBD2. In germline, CDR1 is MNHEY, CDR2 SVGEGT. Unmatched junction bases numbered 1, after V lost 2 bases and J lost 4 bases. The CDR3 loop spans 14 amino acids. CDR3 sequence: CASSYGGVTGELFF. The CDR3, as DNA: TGTGCCAGCAGTTACGGGGGGGTCACCGGGGAGCTGTTTTTT.

CDR3: CASSPSLGGGTYEQYF. CDR3 sequence (DNA): TGTGCCAGCTCACCTTCCCTAGGGGGCGGAACCTACGAGCAGTACTTC. This chain connects TRBV18 to TRBJ2-7, with TRBD1 matching 7 bases. This CDR3 comprises 16 residues. Germline trimming cut 3 bases from V and 2 bases from J; bases unmatched to any gene: 10. Looked up from germline, CDR1 is KGHSH and CDR2 is LQKENI. The full variable domain, completed using reference TRBV18 and TRBJ2-7, is NAGVMQNPRHLVRRRGQEARLRCSPMKGHSHVYWYRQLPEEGLKFMVYLQKENIIDESGMPKERFSAEFPKEGPSILRIQQVVRGDSAAYFCASSPSLGGGTYEQYFGPGTRLTVT.

V and J are TRBV7-2 and TRBJ2-3, with 10 positions matching TRBD2. This CDR3 contains 14 residues. The germline V gene has CDR1 SGHTA and CDR2 FQGNSA. The V and J ends lost 3 bases and 8 bases, in that order; junction bases with no gene match: 5. The CDR3 reads CASSFGLAVPTQYF. CDR3 bases: TGTGCCAGCAGCTTCGGACTAGCGGTGCCTACGCAGTATTTT.

This chain connects TRBV20-1 to TRBJ2-1; no clear D gene. CDR1 is DFQATT and CDR2 is SNEGSKA in the germline V gene (reference sequence). The CDR3 length is 11 residues. The ends were cut back, 1 base at V and 7 bases at J, with 5 bases in the middle. The CDR3 region has the DNA TGCAGTGCTAGAGCCCTTAATGAGCAGTTCTTC. Its translation is CSARALNEQFF.

This clone was seen a handful of times. The V gene is TRBV6-2 or TRBV6-3, the J gene TRBJ1-5, with D perhaps TRBD1 (6 bases). The CDR3 contains 15 residues. CDR1 and CDR2 (germline): MNHEY, SVGEGT. Trimming removed 5 bases at V and 2 bases at J, with 13 bases between. CDR3 in amino acids: CASSVPTGRNQPQHF. The CDR3 DNA reads as TGTGCCAGCAGTGTCCCGACAGGCCGCAATCAGCCCCAGCATTTT.

The chain couples TRBV6-5 to TRBJ1-1, with D possibly matching TRBD1 (6 bases). CDR1 is MNHEY, CDR2 SVGAGI, per germline. The CDR3 has 15 amino acids. V lost 5 bases and J lost 4, with 17 bases in between. CDR3 coding DNA: TGTGCCAGCAGTCAAAAAACGGGGGGGGCCACTGAAGCTTTCTTT. Protein: CASSQKTGGATEAFF.

The V call is TRBV12-3 or TRBV12-4, the J call TRBJ1-5, with D possibly TRBD1 on 5 matching bases. CDR3 length equals 12 residues. Between the trimmed V and J ends, which lost 5 bases and 6 bases, there was a span of 8 bases. The CDR3 DNA is TGTGCCAGCAGTAGGGGTAGTCAGCCCCAGCATTTT. It is translated as CASSRGSQPQHF.